The source of this T cell receptor beta chain is a study of blood T cell repertoires in COVID-19. In the authors' workflow: Nucleated cell counts were estimated from reference gene primer amplification. Only in-frame clones appear in the TCRdb table, and some are missing; sequencing was by immunoSEQ multiplex PCR. For V, J and clone size, that table is used; D and trimming come from the DNA. The table lists 400,000 to 550,000 clones, about 90% of them singletons. V lost 4 bases to trimming and J lost 1 base; unmatched junction nucleotides: 3. The CDR3 contains 15 residues. The germline gives CDR1 SGHKS, CDR2 YYEKEE (reference sequence).

The TCR was taken from a woman under 30 with acute COVID-19. The chain employs TRBV5-5 and TRBJ2-2, with 8 bases that match TRBD1. Material: PBMCs or T cells enriched from blood (not recorded which). The CDR3 DNA follows: TGTGCCAGCAGCCCGGACAGGGTGAACACCGGGGAGCTGTTTTTT. It specifies CASSPDRVNTGELFF.